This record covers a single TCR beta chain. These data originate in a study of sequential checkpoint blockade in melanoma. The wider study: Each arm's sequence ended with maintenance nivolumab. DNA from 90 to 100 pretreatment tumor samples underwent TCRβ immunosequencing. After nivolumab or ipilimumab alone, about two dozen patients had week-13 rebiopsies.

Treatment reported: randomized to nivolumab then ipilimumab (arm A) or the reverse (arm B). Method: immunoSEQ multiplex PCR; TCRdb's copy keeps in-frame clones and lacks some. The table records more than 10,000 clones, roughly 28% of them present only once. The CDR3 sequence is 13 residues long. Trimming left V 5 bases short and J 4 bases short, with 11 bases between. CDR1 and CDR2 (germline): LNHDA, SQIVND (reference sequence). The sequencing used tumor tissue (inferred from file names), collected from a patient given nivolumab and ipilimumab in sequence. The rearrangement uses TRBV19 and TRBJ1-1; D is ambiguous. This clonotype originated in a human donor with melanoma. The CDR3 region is CASSVGLVTEAFF. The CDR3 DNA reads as TGTGCCAGTAGTGTCGGACTGGTCACTGAAGCTTTCTTT.